The rows below give T cell receptor beta chains drawn from one sample of a study of CD8 T cells in Susac syndrome. TCRdb passed the immunoSEQ multiplex PCR reads through MiXCR, listing each CDR3 protein once. This sample has under 200,000 distinct CDR3 sequences, with around 95% found just once. The specimen sequenced was CD4+ T cells from PBMCs. These receptors all come from a human donor in good health. CDR3s include the opening cysteine and the closing phenylalanine or tryptophan. Fields, in order: CDR3 protein, CDR3 DNA, D gene, J gene, V gene, CDR3 length, clone size. D genes are given only for firm matches. Where a row states a size, it is once, few, many or the class of an expanded clone; other rows omit it.

CASSEGGPGTQYF TGTGCCAGCAGTGAGGGGGGGCCCGGGACCCAGTACTTC . TRBJ2-5 TRBV25-1 13 .
CASSGQGRFGYGYTF TGTGCCAGCAGCGGACAGGGGAGGTTCGGCTATGGCTACACCTTC TRBD1 TRBJ1-2 TRBV9 15 .
CASSLGAKETQYF TGTGCCAGCAGTTTAGGGGCTAAAGAGACCCAGTACTTC . TRBJ2-5 TRBV27 13 few
CASSLGPGTGEGEQYF TGCGCCAGCAGCTTGGGGCCCGGGACAGGGGAGGGCGAGCAGTACTTC TRBD1 TRBJ2-7 TRBV5-1 16 .
CASSRDREQPQHF TGTGCCAGCTCCCGGGACAGGGAACAGCCCCAGCATTTT TRBD1 TRBJ1-5 TRBV18 13 .
CATSRDLGWYTEAFF TGTGCCACCAGCAGAGATCTAGGGTGGTACACTGAAGCTTTCTTT . TRBJ1-1 TRBV15 15 .
CATSRDVTAGETQYF TGTGCCACCAGCAGAGATGTAACAGCGGGTGAGACCCAGTACTTC . TRBJ2-5 TRBV15 15 .
CASSQQWGGEQYF TGTGCCAGCAGCCAACAGTGGGGCGGCGAGCAGTACTTC . TRBJ2-7 TRBV14 13 .
CASSAGVPNTGELFF TGTGCCAGCAGCGCAGGGGTCCCGAACACCGGGGAGCTGTTTTTT . TRBJ2-2 TRBV9 15 .
CASSLLAGGQETQYF TGTGCCAGCAGCTTGCTAGCGGGGGGACAAGAGACCCAGTACTTC TRBD2 TRBJ2-5 TRBV5-4 15 few
CASSPQQGTYGYTF TGTGCCAGCAGCCCTCAACAGGGGACCTATGGCTACACCTTC TRBD1 TRBJ1-2 TRBV2 14 .
CASADTGQQAFF TGTGCCAGCGCGGACACTGGACAACAAGCTTTCTTT . TRBJ1-1 TRBV2 12 .
CASRTGVQPQHF TGTGCCAGCAGGACAGGAGTTCAGCCCCAGCATTTT . TRBJ1-5 TRBV6-5 12 .
CASSPGTGGGEQYF TGTGCCAGCTCTCCCGGGACAGGGGGTGGAGAGCAGTACTTC TRBD1 TRBJ2-7 TRBV18 14 .
CSVESAGGTDTQYF TGCAGCGTTGAGTCGGCAGGGGGCACAGATACGCAGTATTTT . TRBJ2-3 TRBV29-1 14 .
CASRDTKGASGYTF TGTGCCAGCAGGGACACTAAGGGCGCGTCCGGCTACACCTTC . TRBJ1-2 TRBV5-4 14 .
CAGRGSHGTQYF TGTGCCGGACGGGGGAGCCACGGTACGCAGTATTTT . TRBJ2-3 TRBV6-2/TRBV6-3 12 .
CASSLYGSAGSPLHF TGTGCCAGCAGCTTATATGGATCTGCGGGATCACCCCTCCACTTT . TRBJ1-6 TRBV7-9 15 .
CASSWGEGETQYF TGTGCCAGCAGTTGGGGTGAAGGAGAGACCCAGTACTTC . TRBJ2-5 TRBV2 13 .
CSARRDSNMNTEAFF TGCAGTGCTAGACGGGACAGCAACATGAACACTGAAGCTTTCTTT TRBD1 TRBJ1-1 TRBV20-1 15 .
CASSFSGTGDYGYTF TGCGCCAGCAGCTTTTCCGGGACAGGGGACTATGGCTACACCTTC TRBD1 TRBJ1-2 TRBV5-1 15 once
CASSGGRLAEQYF TGTGCCAGCAGCGGAGGACGCCTAGCTGAGCAGTATTTT . TRBJ2-3 TRBV9 13 .
CASSYGGGYGYTF TGTGCCAGCAGTTACGGAGGGGGCTATGGCTACACCTTC . TRBJ1-2 TRBV6-5 13 .
CASSQGLQANGYTF TGTGCCAGCAGCCAGGGGTTGCAGGCCAATGGCTACACCTTC . TRBJ1-2 TRBV3-1 14 .
CSGTTGAETQYF TGCAGCGGGACCACTGGGGCAGAGACCCAGTACTTC . TRBJ2-5 TRBV29-1 12 .
CASSFDRTEQYF TGTGCCAGCAGCTTCGACAGGACGGAGCAGTACTTC . TRBJ2-7 TRBV7-9 12 .
CASSQERVASGASYEQYF TGTGCCAGCAGCCAAGAAAGGGTGGCTAGCGGGGCCTCCTACGAGCAGTACTTC TRBD2 TRBJ2-7 TRBV3-1 18 .
CSVEHQGRDYGYTF TGCAGCGTGGAGCACCAGGGGCGTGACTATGGCTACACCTTC . TRBJ1-2 TRBV29-1 14 .
CASRPRDSQETQYF TGTGCCAGCAGACCCCGGGACAGCCAAGAGACCCAGTACTTC TRBD1 TRBJ2-5 TRBV3-1 14 once